The clone carrying this TCR beta chain has only a few counts. What it binds is unknown. Expressed TCRB transcripts got sequenced, as all isolated RNA was reverse transcribed. Assay: immunoSEQ multiplex PCR; the TCRdb copy retains only in-frame clones and omits some. This table holds 150,000 to 200,000 clones, more than 60% found once. V lost 0 bases to trimming and J lost 6 bases, with 12 bases between them. CDR3 size: 15 residues. The germline V gene encodes CDR1 MNHEY and CDR2 SMNVEV (reference sequence). The data belong to a study of beta chain features in type 1 diabetes. As for the study in general: Healthy donors, compared against patients, showed similar age, gender and cell yields. The study, taken as a whole, reports: There was a moderate but significant shortening of TCRB CDR3s in all four CD4+ subsets of Type 1 diabetes patients. PCR, the amplification step, might favor shorter templates, equally in patients and controls.

Per donor, one heparinised blood draw averaged about 116 mL. Source material: naive CD4+ T cells from blood. This receptor was identified in a young man with type 1 diabetes. V usage is TRBV27 and J usage is TRBJ2-4; D might be TRBD1 (6 bases). This CDR3 reads CASSLSGTRGNIQYF. As DNA, the CDR3 is TGTGCCAGCAGTTTATCGGGGACAAGGGGAAACATTCAGTACTTC.